The rows below give T cell receptor beta chains drawn from one sample of a study of shared clonotypes between healthy human individuals. The data were produced by immunoSEQ multiplex PCR, yet TCRdb's version contains in-frame clones alone and is incomplete. The sample lists millions of clones, roughly 94% occurring once. The sequencing sample was made of naive CD8+ T cells sorted from blood. All receptors derive from a man aged 18 to 29 in good health. Each CDR3 is given with its conserved first and last residue. Each record gives: clone size, D gene, V gene, CDR3 protein. A D gene is named only where the DNA matches it firmly. Clone sizes are given selectively: once, few, many, or a class where the clone is expanded.

. . TRBV4-1 CASSLAPQATGELFF
once . TRBV9 CASSVDFLNTEAFF
. . TRBV28 CASSLDPHQGWSNEQFF
. . TRBV5-1 CASSFPGNEKLFF
. . TRBV30 CAWSVSPGDQPQHF
. TRBD1 TRBV27 CASKGQGAPGGLAGEQYF
. TRBD2 TRBV9 CASSVSQREDTGELFF
. . TRBV19 CASSVTGNNSPLHF
. . TRBV7-2 CASSLEGGQETQYF
. . TRBV7-2 CASSTLQGAYTEAFF
. . TRBV6-5 CASSTDWRGHNEQFF
. TRBD2 TRBV4-3 CASSLGLAGPEQYF
. . TRBV21-1 CASSQGQEGGQPQHF
. . TRBV2 CAQGTKNIQYF
. . TRBV9 CASSAPWGGGSKTDTQYF
once . TRBV9 CASSVGGNSPLHF
once . TRBV6-1 CASMGGLPRSYTF
once TRBD1 TRBV6-5 CAVRTGYTEAFF
. TRBD2 TRBV5-4 CASSWGLAGTTDTQYF
. TRBD2 TRBV10-2 CASSESGGEVDTQYF
. TRBD2 TRBV5-4 CASSLGTSLYEQYF
. . TRBV29-1 CSVSSIYGYTF
. . TRBV14 CASSQDRLAGRIISYTF
. . TRBV6-1 CASSAGLTYEQYF
. . TRBV7-9 CASSLVNYNEQFF
. . TRBV9 CASSAMDPGAFF
. . TRBV9 CASSVVASGANVLTF
. TRBD1 TRBV9 CASSSPGQGYNEQFF
. . TRBV13 CASRSWGNRETQYF
. . TRBV7-9 CASTNTSGSLHF
. TRBD1 TRBV27 CASSLTGGRTEAFF
. TRBD1 TRBV29-1 CSVEGTGFNEQFF
. . TRBV6-6 CASRPDGSNSPLHF
once . TRBV19 CASSATVYNEQFF
once . TRBV28 CASSTGREGTGNTIYF
. . TRBV4-1 CASSHPTGNTEAFF
. TRBD2 TRBV9 CASSSGLAGLQETQYF
once TRBD2 TRBV6-5 CASSPTSGSSYEQYF
. . TRBV5-5 CASSLYSNQPQHF
. . TRBV2 CASSDWTVEDKAFF
. TRBD2 TRBV5-1 CASSLVLAGVPLRITGELFF
. . TRBV27 CASSLVVDGSDEQFF
. TRBD2 TRBV30 CAWSVPPSTSGAIYNEQFF
once . TRBV4-1 CASSQQDGTDEQYF
. TRBD2 TRBV29-1 CSAIGFGLAEANEQFF
. TRBD2 TRBV7-8 CASSPGGENYEQYF
. TRBD1 TRBV2 CASSEWTGDYEQYF
. TRBD1 TRBV2 CASRRQGGGDTEAFF
. . TRBV28 CASDGLTNQPQHF
. . TRBV7-9 CASSPSRNEQFF
. . TRBV2 CASSDPGGAIYGYTF
. TRBD1 TRBV7-3 CASSYVGTGDEQFF
. TRBD1 TRBV4-3 CASSQVGDETGREQFF
. . TRBV6-5 CASSYRGFTEAFF
. . TRBV11-3 CASSSRDSYEQYF
. . TRBV28 CASSLGGLGNTIYF
. . TRBV28 CASSIHGGPGEQYF
. . TRBV7-8 CASSSPLTRDYEQYF
. . TRBV28 CASSRHLSNQPQHF